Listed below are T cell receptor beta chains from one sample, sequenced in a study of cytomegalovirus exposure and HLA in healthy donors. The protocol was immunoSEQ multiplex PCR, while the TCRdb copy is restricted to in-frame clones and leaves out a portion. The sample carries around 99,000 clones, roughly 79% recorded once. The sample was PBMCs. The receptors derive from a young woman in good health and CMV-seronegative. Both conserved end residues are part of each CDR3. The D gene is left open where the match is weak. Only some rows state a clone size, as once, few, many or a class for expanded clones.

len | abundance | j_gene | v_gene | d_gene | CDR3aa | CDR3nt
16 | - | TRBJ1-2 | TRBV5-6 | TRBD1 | CASSQGAGGANYGYTF | TGTGCCAGCAGCCAGGGGGCCGGTGGGGCTAACTATGGCTACACCTTC
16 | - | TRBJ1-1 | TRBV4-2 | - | CASSQEVGVGNTEAFF | TGTGCCAGCAGCCAAGAAGTAGGGGTAGGGAACACTGAAGCTTTCTTT
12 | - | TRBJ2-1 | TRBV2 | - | CASSVQGNEQFF | TGTGCCAGCAGTGTTCAGGGCAATGAGCAGTTCTTC
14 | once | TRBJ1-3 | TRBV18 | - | CASSRGQPGNTIYF | TGTGCCAGCTCACGGGGACAACCTGGAAACACCATATATTTT
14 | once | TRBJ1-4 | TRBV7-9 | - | CASSLSPRSEKLFF | TGTGCCAGCAGCTTATCGCCCAGAAGTGAAAAACTGTTTTTT
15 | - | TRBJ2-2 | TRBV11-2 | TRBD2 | CASSFGGRATGELFF | TGTGCCAGCAGCTTTGGCGGGAGGGCCACCGGGGAGCTGTTTTTT
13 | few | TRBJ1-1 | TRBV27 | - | CASRSTANTEAFF | TGTGCCAGCAGGTCCACAGCGAACACTGAAGCTTTCTTT
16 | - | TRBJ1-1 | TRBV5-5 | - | CASSLGAAARYTEAFF | TGTGCCAGCAGCTTGGGCGCGGCGGCTCGATACACTGAAGCTTTCTTT
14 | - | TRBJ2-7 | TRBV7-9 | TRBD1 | CSSSTGEMPYEQYF | TGTTCCAGCAGTACAGGGGAAATGCCCTACGAGCAGTACTTC
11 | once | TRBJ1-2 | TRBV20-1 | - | CSAAPDFGYTF | TGCAGTGCCGCGCCCGATTTCGGCTACACCTTC
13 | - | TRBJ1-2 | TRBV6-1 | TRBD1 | CASSDTGDGGYTF | TGTGCCAGCAGTGATACAGGGGATGGTGGCTACACCTTC
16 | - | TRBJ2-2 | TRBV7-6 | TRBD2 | CASSRLAEIPTGELFF | TGTGCCAGCAGCCGTCTAGCGGAGATACCAACCGGGGAGCTGTTTTTT
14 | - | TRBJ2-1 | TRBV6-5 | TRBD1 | CASSSGTGSDEQFF | TGTGCCAGCAGTTCCGGGACAGGGAGCGATGAGCAGTTCTTC
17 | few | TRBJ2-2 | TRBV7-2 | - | CASSLLVGALNTGELFF | TGTGCCAGCAGCTTACTAGTTGGCGCCCTGAACACCGGGGAGCTGTTTTTT
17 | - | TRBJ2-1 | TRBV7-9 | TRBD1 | CASSKAFRDRGDNEQFF | TGTGCCAGCAGCAAGGCTTTCCGGGACAGGGGTGACAATGAGCAGTTCTTC
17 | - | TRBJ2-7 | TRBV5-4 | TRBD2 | CASKTGHRREGPDEQYF | TGTGCCAGCAAAACGGGCCATAGGCGGGAGGGCCCGGACGAGCAGTACTTC
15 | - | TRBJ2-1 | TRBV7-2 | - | CASSFKGDTTIEQFF | TGTGCCAGCAGCTTTAAAGGGGACACTACCATTGAGCAGTTCTTC
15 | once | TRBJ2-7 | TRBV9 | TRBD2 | CASSVDGSGTSEQYF | TGTGCCAGCAGCGTAGATGGTAGCGGGACATCGGAGCAGTACTTC
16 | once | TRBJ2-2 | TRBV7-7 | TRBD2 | CASSSGLAGNTGELFF | TGTGCCAGCAGCTCCGGACTAGCGGGAAACACCGGGGAGCTGTTTTTT
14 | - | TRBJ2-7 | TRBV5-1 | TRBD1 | CASSLVQGAYEQYF | TGCGCCAGCAGCTTGGTACAGGGGGCTTACGAGCAGTACTTC
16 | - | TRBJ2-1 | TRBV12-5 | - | CASGLGRTTNYNEQFF | TGTGCTAGTGGTTTGGGGAGGACTACCAACTACAATGAGCAGTTCTTC
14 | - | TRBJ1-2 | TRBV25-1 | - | CASRPAPGSEGYTF | TGTGCCAGCAGACCCGCCCCGGGATCAGAAGGCTACACCTTC